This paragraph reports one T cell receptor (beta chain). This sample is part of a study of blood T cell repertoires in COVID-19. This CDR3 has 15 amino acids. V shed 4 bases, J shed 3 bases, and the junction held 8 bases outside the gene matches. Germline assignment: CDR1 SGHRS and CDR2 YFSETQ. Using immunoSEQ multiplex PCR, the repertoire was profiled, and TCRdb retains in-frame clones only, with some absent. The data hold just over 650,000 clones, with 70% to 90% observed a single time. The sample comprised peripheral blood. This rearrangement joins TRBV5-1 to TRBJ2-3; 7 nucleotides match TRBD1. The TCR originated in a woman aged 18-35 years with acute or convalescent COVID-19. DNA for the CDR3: TGCGCCAGCAGCCTCGAGACAGGGATGACAGATACGCAGTATTTT. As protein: CASSLETGMTDTQYF. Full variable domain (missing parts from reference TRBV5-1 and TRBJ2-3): KAGVTQTPRYLIKTRGQQVTLSCSPISGHRSVSWYQQTPGQGLQFLFEYFSETQRNKGNFPGRFSGRQFSNSRSEMNVSTLELGDSALYLCASSLETGMTDTQYFGPGTRLTVL.